A selection of T cell receptor beta chains follows, all from one sample in a study of T cell changes during pregnancy in multiple sclerosis. The method was immunoSEQ multiplex PCR; TCRdb's version includes in-frame clones alone and lacks a portion of them. The sample includes 90,000 to 120,000 clones, around 93% seen only once; the top ten take more than 0.8%. The material was peripheral blood, obtained before pregnancy. These receptors all come from a female donor with multiple sclerosis, enrolled in a pregnancy study. Each CDR3 is given with its conserved first and last residue. D genes are given only for firm matches. The size field is filled for only some rows; it gives once, few, many or a size class.

j_call clone_size d_call v_call cdr3_aa cdr3_nt
TRBJ2-1 NA NA TRBV9 CASSVGTYNEQFF TGTGCCAGCAGCGTCGGGACCTACAATGAGCAGTTCTTC
TRBJ2-7 NA TRBD1 TRBV11-3 CASSPFPGQGLYEQYF TGTGCCAGCAGCCCATTCCCGGGACAGGGGCTCTACGAGCAGTACTTC
TRBJ1-1 NA NA TRBV7-9 CASSLVGEFVNTEAFF TGTGCCAGCAGCTTAGTCGGAGAATTTGTGAACACTGAAGCTTTCTTT
TRBJ2-3 NA TRBD2 TRBV9 CASSGLAGGPTTQYF TGTGCCAGCAGCGGGTTAGCGGGAGGGCCCACTACGCAGTATTTT
TRBJ2-1 once TRBD2 TRBV2 CASRPPGLAGVEQFF TGTGCCAGCAGACCCCCGGGACTAGCGGGAGTTGAGCAGTTCTTC
TRBJ2-7 NA NA TRBV11-2 CASSSINTGVHYEQYF TGTGCCAGCAGCTCTATCAACACAGGAGTACACTACGAGCAGTACTTC
TRBJ2-5 NA TRBD1 TRBV2 CASSSGTARSQETQYF TGTGCCAGCAGTTCCGGGACAGCACGTTCCCAAGAGACCCAGTACTTC
TRBJ2-5 NA NA TRBV5-1 CASSSQGRETQYF TGCGCCAGCAGTTCGCAGGGTCGAGAGACCCAGTACTTC
TRBJ1-5 once TRBD1 TRBV19 CASSSGTVYDQPQHF TGTGCCAGTAGTTCCGGGACAGTCTATGATCAGCCCCAGCATTTT
TRBJ2-1 NA TRBD2 TRBV18 CASSPLPGTSGTYNEQFF TGTGCCAGCTCACCACTCCCTGGGACTAGCGGTACCTACAATGAGCAGTTCTTC
TRBJ1-3 NA TRBD1 TRBV7-9 CASSGRQGNSGNTIYF TGTGCCAGCAGCGGACGACAGGGAAACTCTGGAAACACCATATATTTT
TRBJ1-1 NA NA TRBV5-1 CASSLAGGYTEAFF TGCGCCAGCAGCTTGGCGGGGGGCTACACTGAAGCTTTCTTT
TRBJ2-3 NA TRBD2 TRBV5-1 CASSFIGGSGGDTQYF TGCGCCAGCAGCTTTATCGGCGGGAGTGGGGGAGATACGCAGTATTTT
TRBJ2-3 NA TRBD2 TRBV9 CASSPGQAGAGDTQYF TGTGCCAGCAGCCCGGGTCAAGCGGGAGCGGGGGATACGCAGTATTTT
TRBJ2-3 NA TRBD2 TRBV4-2 CASSRARGGEDTQYF TGTGCCAGCAGCCGGGCTCGGGGGGGGGAAGATACGCAGTATTTT
TRBJ2-1 NA TRBD2 TRBV5-1 CASSSGLAGGKDNNEQFF TGCGCCAGCAGCTCGGGACTAGCGGGAGGTAAGGACAACAATGAGCAGTTCTTC
TRBJ2-7 NA NA TRBV27 CASSPSPAYEQYF TGTGCCAGCAGTCCTTCCCCTGCCTACGAGCAGTACTTC
TRBJ2-1 NA TRBD1 TRBV7-9 CASSFRGPYNEQFF TGTGCCAGCAGCTTCAGGGGGCCCTACAATGAGCAGTTCTTC
TRBJ1-2 NA NA TRBV5-6 CASSSQGNYGYTF TGTGCCAGCAGCTCGCAGGGAAACTATGGCTACACCTTC